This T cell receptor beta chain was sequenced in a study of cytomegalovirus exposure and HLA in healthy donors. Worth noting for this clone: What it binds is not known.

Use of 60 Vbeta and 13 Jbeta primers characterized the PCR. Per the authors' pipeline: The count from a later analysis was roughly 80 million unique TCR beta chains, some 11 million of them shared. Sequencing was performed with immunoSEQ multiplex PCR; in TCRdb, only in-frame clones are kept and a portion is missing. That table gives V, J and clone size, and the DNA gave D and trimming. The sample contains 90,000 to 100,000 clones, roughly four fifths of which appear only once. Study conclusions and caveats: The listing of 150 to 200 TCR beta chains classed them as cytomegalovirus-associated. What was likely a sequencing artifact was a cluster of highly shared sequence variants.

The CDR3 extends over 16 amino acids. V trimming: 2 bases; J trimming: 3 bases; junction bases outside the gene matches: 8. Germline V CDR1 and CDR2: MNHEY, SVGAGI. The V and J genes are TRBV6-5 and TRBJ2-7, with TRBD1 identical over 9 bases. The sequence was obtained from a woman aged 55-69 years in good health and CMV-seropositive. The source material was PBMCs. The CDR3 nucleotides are TGTGCCAGCAGTTACCAAACCGGGACAGGGAACTACGAGCAGTACTTC. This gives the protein CASSYQTGTGNYEQYF.